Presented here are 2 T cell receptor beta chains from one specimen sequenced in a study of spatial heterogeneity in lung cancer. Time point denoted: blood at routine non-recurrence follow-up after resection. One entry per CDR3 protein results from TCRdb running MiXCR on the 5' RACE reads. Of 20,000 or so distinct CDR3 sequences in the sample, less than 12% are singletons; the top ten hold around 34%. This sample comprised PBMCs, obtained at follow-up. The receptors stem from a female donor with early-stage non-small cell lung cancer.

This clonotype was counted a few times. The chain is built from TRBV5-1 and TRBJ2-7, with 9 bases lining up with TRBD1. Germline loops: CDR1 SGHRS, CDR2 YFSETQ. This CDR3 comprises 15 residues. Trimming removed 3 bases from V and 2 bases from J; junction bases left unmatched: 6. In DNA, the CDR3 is TGCGCCAGCAGCTCCGGACAGGGGAACACCTACGAGCAGTACTTC. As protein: CASSSGQGNTYEQYF.

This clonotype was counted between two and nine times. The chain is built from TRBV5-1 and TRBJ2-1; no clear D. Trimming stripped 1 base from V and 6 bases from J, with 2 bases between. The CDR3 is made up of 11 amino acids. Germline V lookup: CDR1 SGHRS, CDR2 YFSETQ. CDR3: CASSLFNEQFF. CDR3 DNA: TGCGCCAGCAGCTTGTTCAATGAGCAGTTCTTC.